One sample yielded the 13 T cell receptor beta chains listed below, sequenced in a study of blood T cell repertoires in COVID-19. Generated by immunoSEQ multiplex PCR, the TCRdb table keeps only in-frame clones and is missing some. This repertoire shows approximately 250,000 clones, approximately 90% found once; its top ten account for about 3%. Material: PBMCs or T cells enriched from blood (not recorded which). The receptors originated from a man aged 35-49 years who had been exposed to COVID-19.

This sequence joins TRBV5-4 and TRBJ2-3, with unresolved D. The CDR3 is 14 amino acids. Per germline, CDR1 SGHNT and CDR2 YYREEE (reference sequence). The V and J ends lost 0 bases and 1 base respectively, with 6 bases between them. CDR3 nucleotide sequence: TGTGCCAGCAGCTTGGGTCCTGGCACAGATACGCAGTATTTT. It encodes CASSLGPGTDTQYF. The whole variable domain, remainder taken from reference TRBV5-4 and TRBJ2-3, is ETGVTQSPTHLIKTRGQQVTLRCSSQSGHNTVSWYQQALGQGPQFIFQYYREEENGRGNFPPRFSGLQFPNYSSELNVNALELDDSALYLCASSLGPGTDTQYFGPGTRLTVL.

The chain has TRBV4-1 and TRBJ2-1; 8 bases are shared with TRBD2. Per the germline V gene, CDR1 is MGHRA and CDR2 is YSYEKL. The CDR3 has 17 amino acids. Trimming cost V 1 base and J 4 bases; bases outside gene matches: 9. In DNA, the CDR3 is TGCGCCAGCAGCCAAGCTCCAGCGGGAGTGTCGTACAATGAGCAGTTCTTC. Translating it yields CASSQAPAGVSYNEQFF.

This clone was counted only a few times. An end of the junction does not agree with germline; a read error may underlie this. The gene calls are TRBV7-7 and TRBJ2-1; 8 bases map to TRBD2. The CDR3 has 14 amino acids. Germline CDR1 reads SSHAT; CDR2 reads FNYEAQ (reference sequence). The CDR3, as DNA: TGTGCTAGCAGCCTCGGGGGGGCGTGGAATGAGCAGTTCTTC. It yields the protein CASSLGGAWNEQFF.

The chain combines TRBV13 with TRBJ1-1; possibly TRBD1 for D (6 bases). The CDR3 extends over 14 amino acids. Looked up from germline, CDR1 is PRHDT and CDR2 is FYEKMQ (reference sequence). V lost 2 bases and J lost 7, with 14 bases in between. The CDR3 bases are TGTGCCAGCAGCTTATTCCAGGGGCTTGGTGAAGCTTTCTTT. Amino acids: CASSLFQGLGEAFF.

The chain couples TRBV19 to TRBJ1-5, with 8 bases aligning to TRBD1. CDR1 is LNHDA and CDR2 is SQIVND in the germline V gene (reference sequence). The junction had 7 bases not matched to a gene; V was cut back by 6 bases and J by 3 bases. The CDR3 extends over 15 amino acids. The CDR3 sequence: CASSLQGEFNQPQHF. CDR3 in DNA: TGTGCCAGTAGCCTACAGGGGGAGTTCAATCAGCCCCAGCATTTT.

This clone was seen a single time. V and J are TRBV30 and TRBJ2-2; 9 positions agree with TRBD2. Germline lookup yields CDR1 GTSNPN and CDR2 SVGIG (reference sequence). The CDR3 consists of 16 residues. J gave up 6 bases and V 2 bases, and 10 bases lay outside the gene matches. As DNA, the CDR3 is TGTGCCTGGAGTCCTATAGCGGGAGTTGTCCCCGGGGAGCTGTTTTTT. Translation gives CAWSPIAGVVPGELFF.

The chain is built from TRBV4-1 and TRBJ1-1, with D tentatively TRBD1 (6 bases). The V end lost 1 base, the J end lost 6 bases, and 15 bases lay between the germline ends. The germline V gene has CDR1 MGHRA and CDR2 YSYEKL. The CDR3 consists of 15 residues. The CDR3 region has the DNA TGCGCCAGCAGCCAAGCAGAGGGGGTACGCGCTGAAGCTTTCTTT. It specifies CASSQAEGVRAEAFF.

The genes are TRBV4-2 and TRBJ2-1; maybe TRBD2 (6 bases). Trimming took 1 base from V and 9 from J, leaving 25 bases between them. CDR3 length: 18 amino acids. Germline V gene sequence: CDR1 LGHNA, CDR2 YNFKEQ. CDR3 sequence (DNA): TGTGCCAGCAGCCAAGGTCTAGCGCAGTCCCCACCCCTGGGTGAGCAGTTCTTC. It translates to CASSQGLAQSPPLGEQFF.

The chain carries TRBV19 and TRBJ2-7, with 7 bases identical to TRBD2. CDR3 length: 15 residues. CDR1 and CDR2 (germline): LNHDA, SQIVND (reference sequence). Trimming took 7 bases from V and 0 from J; bases not matched to a gene: 9. CDR3 amino acids: CASTIAGENSYEQYF. CDR3 nucleotides: TGTGCCAGTACTATCGCGGGAGAGAACTCCTACGAGCAGTACTTC.

The chain combines TRBV5-6 with TRBJ1-5, with 7 bases matching TRBD1. The CDR3 sequence is 15 residues long. After removal of 4 bases from V and 0 bases from J, the junction contained 4 bases not matched to a gene. Germline CDR1 SGHDT, CDR2 YYEEEE. CDR3: CASSRGQVSNQPQHF. CDR3 bases: TGTGCCAGCAGCCGAGGACAGGTTAGCAATCAGCCCCAGCATTTT.

This chain connects TRBV10-3 to TRBJ1-3, with D possibly matching TRBD1 (6 bases). The CDR3 is 17 residues long. Trimming pared 0 bases from V and 4 bases from J, leaving 16 bases between. CDR1 and CDR2 (germline): ENHRY, SYGVKD. The CDR3 is CAISESRQGQLGNTIYF. The CDR3 DNA is TGTGCCATCAGTGAGTCGAGGCAGGGACAACTAGGAAACACCATATATTTT.

V is TRBV6-5 and J is TRBJ2-6; 7 bases fit TRBD2. The CDR3 length is 15 residues. The V and J ends lost 9 bases and 4 bases, in that order; junction bases with no gene match: 9. Germline V gives CDR1 MNHEY, CDR2 SVGAGI. CDR3 in amino acids: CASLTSSLGANVLTF. The CDR3 DNA is TGTGCCAGTCTGACTAGCTCCCTCGGGGCCAACGTCCTGACTTTC.

This sequence joins TRBV7-8 and TRBJ1-1; D is perhaps TRBD1 (6 bases). From germline, CDR1 is SGHVS and CDR2 FQNEAQ. V shed 6 bases and J shed 1 base, with 15 bases lying between them. This CDR3 contains 15 residues. DNA of the CDR3: TGTGCCAGCAGTTACGCAGGGGTTGGGAACACTGAAGCTTTCTTT. This codes for CASSYAGVGNTEAFF.